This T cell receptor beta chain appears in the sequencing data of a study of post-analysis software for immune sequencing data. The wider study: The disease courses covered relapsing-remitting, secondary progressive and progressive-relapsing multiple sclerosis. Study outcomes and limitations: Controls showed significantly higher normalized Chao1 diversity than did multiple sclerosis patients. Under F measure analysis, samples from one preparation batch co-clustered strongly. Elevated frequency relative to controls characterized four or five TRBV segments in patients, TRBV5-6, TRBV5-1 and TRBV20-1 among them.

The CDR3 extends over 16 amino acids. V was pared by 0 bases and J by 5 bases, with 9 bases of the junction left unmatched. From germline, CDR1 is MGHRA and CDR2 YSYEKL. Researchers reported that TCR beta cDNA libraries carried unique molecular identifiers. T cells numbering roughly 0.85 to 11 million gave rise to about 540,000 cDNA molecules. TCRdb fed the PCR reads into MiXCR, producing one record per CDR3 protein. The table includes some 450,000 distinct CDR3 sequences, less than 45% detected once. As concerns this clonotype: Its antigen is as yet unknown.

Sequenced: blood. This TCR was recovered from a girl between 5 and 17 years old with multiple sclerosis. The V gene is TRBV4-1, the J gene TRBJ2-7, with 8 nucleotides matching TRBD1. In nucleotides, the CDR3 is TGCGCCAGCAGCCAAGATCATTCCAGGGGGCTTCACGAGCAGTACTTC. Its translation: CASSQDHSRGLHEQYF.